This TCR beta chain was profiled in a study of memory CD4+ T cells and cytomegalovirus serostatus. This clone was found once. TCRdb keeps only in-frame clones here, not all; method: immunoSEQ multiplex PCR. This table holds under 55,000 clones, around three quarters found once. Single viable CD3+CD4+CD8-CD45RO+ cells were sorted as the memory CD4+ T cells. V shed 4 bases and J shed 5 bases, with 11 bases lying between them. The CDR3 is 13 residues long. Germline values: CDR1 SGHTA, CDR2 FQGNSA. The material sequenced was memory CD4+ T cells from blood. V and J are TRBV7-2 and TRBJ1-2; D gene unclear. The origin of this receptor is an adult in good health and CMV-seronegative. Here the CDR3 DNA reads TGTGCCAGCAGCTATACTGAGTTGTATGGCTACACCTTC. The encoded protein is CASSYTELYGYTF.